This TCR beta chain appears in the sequencing data of a study of sequential checkpoint blockade in melanoma. Produced via immunoSEQ multiplex PCR; TCRdb's table is partial and in-frame only. The sample holds 25,000 to 35,000 clones; 75% to 85% are singletons and the top ten take roughly 17%. Per germline, CDR1 LNHDA and CDR2 SQIVND (reference sequence). The CDR3 has 16 residues. With 5 bases removed from V and 2 bases from J, the gap between germline ends came to 19 bases. Indicated treatment: randomized to nivolumab then ipilimumab (arm A) or the reverse (arm B). This clone was recorded once. The material was CD8+ T cells sorted from blood (inferred from file names), obtained from a patient given nivolumab and ipilimumab in sequence. The chain links TRBV19 to TRBJ2-7; no reliable D call. This clonotype was sampled from a human donor with melanoma. CDR3 DNA sequence: TGTGCCAGTAGTCCCCTAGACGGAACGAACCCCTACGAGCAGTACTTC. This sequence encodes CASSPLDGTNPYEQYF.